These 26 T cell receptor beta chains were sequenced from one sample in a study of T cell responses to AZD1222 COVID-19 vaccine. Here immunoSEQ multiplex PCR was the method, and the copy in TCRdb shows in-frame clones only, minus some. This sample has 150,000 to 200,000 clones, with about 90% found just once. The sample was peripheral blood, taken on day 0 of AZD1222 vaccination. These receptor sequences come from an adult in good health.

CDR3 sequence (DNA): TGTGCCAGCAGCCCCGGGGACTCTACCGGGGAGCTGTTTTTT. Its protein is CASSPGDSTGELFF. This chain connects TRBV7-2 to TRBJ2-2; D possibly corresponds to TRBD2 (6 bases). Germline CDR1 reads SGHTA; CDR2 reads FQGNSA. V was cut by 5 bases and J by 5 bases, with 12 bases left in between. This CDR3 is 14 amino acids long.

The rearrangement links TRBV9 to TRBJ2-2; 8 bases align to TRBD1. This CDR3 is 17 amino acids long. Germline trimming cut 4 bases from V and 2 bases from J; bases unmatched to any gene: 10. The germline V gene has CDR1 SGDLS and CDR2 YYNGEE. DNA for the CDR3: TGTGCCAGCAGCCCCCGACCGACAGGGGTCAACACCGGGGAGCTGTTTTTT. Protein: CASSPRPTGVNTGELFF.

The rearrangement joins TRBV10-2 to TRBJ1-2; D is uncertain. Germline V lookup: CDR1 WSHSY, CDR2 SAAADI. Trimming removed 1 base from V and 8 bases from J, with 11 bases in between. The CDR3 runs 13 residues. The DNA of the CDR3 is TGCGCCAGCAGTGAGTTTACGGGGAACGGCTACACCTTC. Amino acids: CASSEFTGNGYTF.

The chain combines TRBV12-5 with TRBJ1-1; TRBD1 is a possible D gene (5 bases). There are 14 residues in the CDR3. Trimming cost V 0 bases and J 5 bases, with 10 bases left between them. Germline V gives CDR1 LGHNT, CDR2 FRNRAP. The CDR3 here is CASGLVPPGTEAFF. The CDR3 region has the DNA TGTGCTAGTGGTTTGGTACCCCCAGGGACTGAAGCTTTCTTT.

V and J are TRBV27 and TRBJ1-5, with 7 bases lining up with TRBD1. This CDR3 is built from 13 residues. Germline trimming cut 6 bases from V and 5 bases from J; bases unmatched to any gene: 4. Germline CDR1 reads MNHEY; CDR2 reads SMNVEV (reference sequence). The CDR3 nucleotides are TGTGCCAGCAGCGGACAGGATGATCAGCCCCAGCATTTT. This sequence encodes CASSGQDDQPQHF.

The genes are TRBV28 and TRBJ1-3; the D gene is possibly TRBD1 (6 bases). Germline V CDR1 and CDR2: MDHEN, SYDVKM. V was cut by 3 bases and J by 6 bases, with 12 bases left in between. CDR3 length: 14 residues. The CDR3, as DNA: TGTGCCAGCAGTTTCCAGGGGCCGGTAAACACCATATATTTT. This sequence encodes CASSFQGPVNTIYF.

The chain uses TRBV12-5 and TRBJ1-2, with D unresolved. Germline V gene lookup returns CDR1 LGHNT and CDR2 FRNRAP. This CDR3 is built from 12 residues. V gave up 2 bases and J gave up 4 bases, with 5 bases separating them. This CDR3 is CASGLSGYGYTF. CDR3 in DNA: TGTGCTAGTGGTTTGTCGGGCTATGGCTACACCTTC. The full variable domain, with the rest looked up from reference TRBV12-5 and TRBJ1-2, is DARVTQTPRHKVTEMGQEVTMRCQPILGHNTVFWYRQTMMQGLELLAYFRNRAPLDDSGMPKDRFSAEMPDATLATLKIQPSEPRDSAVYFCASGLSGYGYTFGSGTRLTVV.

A few counts support this clone. The chain links TRBV5-6 to TRBJ1-3; unclear D gene. V was clipped by 4 bases and J by 0 bases, with 11 bases between them. CDR3 size: 15 residues. From germline, CDR1 is SGHDT and CDR2 YYEEEE. CDR3 nucleotide sequence: TGTGCCAGCAGCCACCGAGACCCCTCTGGAAACACCATATATTTT. Protein: CASSHRDPSGNTIYF.

This chain uses TRBV6-5 with TRBJ1-1, with 9 bases fitting TRBD1. Germline CDR1 MNHEY, CDR2 SVGAGI. CDR3 length: 14 amino acids. V gave up 6 bases and J gave up 4 bases; unmatched junction bases: 6. The CDR3 sequence: CASSRQGVFTEAFF. The CDR3 bases are TGTGCCAGCAGCCGACAGGGGGTTTTCACTGAAGCTTTCTTT.

This clone was seen once. This chain uses TRBV5-4 with TRBJ1-2; weak D call: TRBD1 (5 bases). Trimming took off 4 bases at V and 1 base at J, with 14 bases between the two ends. There are 15 residues in the CDR3. Germline V gene sequence: CDR1 SGHNT, CDR2 YYREEE (reference sequence). CDR3 amino acids: CASSRRDPGNYGYTF. Here the CDR3 DNA reads TGTGCCAGCAGCCGACGGGACCCCGGTAACTATGGCTACACCTTC.

V is TRBV27 and J is TRBJ2-5; D tentatively fits TRBD1 or TRBD2 (6 bases each). The CDR3 has 15 amino acids. Germline V lookup: CDR1 MNHEY, CDR2 SMNVEV (reference sequence). Trimming left V 1 base short and J 5 bases short, with 14 bases between. The CDR3 region is CASSLWGAGMETQYF. In nucleotides, the CDR3 is TGTGCCAGCAGTTTATGGGGGGCGGGAATGGAGACCCAGTACTTC.

The CDR3 nucleotides read TGCGCCAGCAGCCGGGACATGGACTCCGGGGAGCTGTTTTTT. Translated, it gives CASSRDMDSGELFF. The chain couples TRBV10-2 to TRBJ2-2, with a weak D call TRBD1 (6 bases). The V gene lost 6 bases and the J gene lost 6 bases, with 14 bases spanning the gap. The CDR3 length is 14 residues. From germline, CDR1 is WSHSY and CDR2 SAAADI.

V and J are TRBV28 and TRBJ1-5; 7 nucleotides agree with TRBD1. Unmatched junction bases numbered 12, after V lost 10 bases and J lost 3 bases. The germline CDR1 and CDR2 sequences are MDHEN and SYDVKM. CDR3 length: 15 amino acids. The DNA of the CDR3 is TGTGCCACGCGATTCCAGGACAGGTTCAATCAGCCCCAGCATTTT. Amino acid sequence: CATRFQDRFNQPQHF. Complete variable domain (other parts from reference TRBV28 and TRBJ1-5): DVKVTQSSRYLVKRTGEKVFLECVQDMDHENMFWYRQDPGLGLRLIYFSYDVKMKEKGDIPEGYSVSREKKERFSLILESASTNQTSMYLCATRFQDRFNQPQHFGDGTRLSIL.

The chain links TRBV6-2 or TRBV6-3 to TRBJ2-7, with 7 bases identical to TRBD2. The CDR3 contains 16 residues. V lost 0 bases, J lost 2 bases, and 7 bases stayed unmatched. Germline V gives CDR1 MNHEY, CDR2 SVGEGT. The DNA of the CDR3 is TGTGCCAGCAGTTACTCGGTGGCTAGCGGACCCTACGAGCAGTACTTC. Translating it yields CASSYSVASGPYEQYF.

The V gene is TRBV4-1, the J gene TRBJ1-1; no clear D gene. Between the trimmed V and J ends, which lost 0 bases and 2 bases, there was a span of 10 bases. The CDR3 is made up of 15 amino acids. From germline, CDR1 is MGHRA and CDR2 YSYEKL. CDR3 sequence reads: CASSQDLRGNTEAFF. For the CDR3, the DNA is TGCGCCAGCAGCCAAGATCTCCGGGGAAACACTGAAGCTTTCTTT.

The chain joins TRBV6-5 to TRBJ2-7; D possibly matches TRBD1 or TRBD2 (5 bases each). Trimming took 6 bases from V and 4 from J, leaving 16 bases between them. The CDR3 has 14 amino acids. Germline V CDR1 and CDR2: MNHEY, SVGAGI. This CDR3 is CASSPRRDLYEQYF. The DNA for the CDR3 is TGTGCCAGCAGCCCCCGCCGGGACCTTTACGAGCAGTACTTC.

The chain carries TRBV6-5 and TRBJ1-2, with TRBD1 as a possible D gene (5 bases). Per germline, CDR1 MNHEY and CDR2 SVGAGI. V was trimmed by 2 bases and J by 3 bases, leaving 7 bases between them. The CDR3 contains 13 residues. This chain's CDR3 is CASSYGQDYGYTF. The CDR3 DNA reads TGTGCCAGCAGTTACGGACAAGACTATGGCTACACCTTC.

The chain carries TRBV7-9 and TRBJ2-7, with a tentative D call TRBD2 (6 bases). Trimming left V 4 bases short and J 0 bases short, with 19 bases between. The CDR3 is 17 residues long. Germline CDR1 SEHNR, CDR2 FQNEAQ (reference sequence). CDR3 DNA sequence: TGTGCCAGCAGCTCTACTGCGGGGACGAGGAGCTCCTACGAGCAGTACTTC. It is translated as CASSSTAGTRSSYEQYF. The full variable domain, its missing parts supplied by reference TRBV7-9 and TRBJ2-7, is DTGVSQNPRHKITKRGQNVTFRCDPISEHNRLYWYRQTLGQGPEFLTYFQNEAQLEKSRLLSDRFSAERPKGSFSTLEIQRTEQGDSAMYLCASSSTAGTRSSYEQYFGPGTRLTVT.

The gene calls are TRBV30 and TRBJ1-6; D remains ambiguous. CDR1 GTSNPN and CDR2 SVGIG come from the germline V gene (reference sequence). V dropped 0 bases and J dropped 13 bases, with 13 bases sitting between them. This CDR3 is built from 13 residues. For the CDR3, the DNA is TGTGCCTGGAGTGTCGAGGGCGGCCCGCCCCTCCACTTT. Translating it yields CAWSVEGGPPLHF.

J is TRBJ2-3 and V is TRBV4-3; TRBD1 aligns across 7 bases. CDR3 size: 16 residues. Germline values: CDR1 LGHNA, CDR2 YSLEER. V gave up 4 bases and J gave up 4 bases; unmatched junction bases: 11. The CDR3 spells CASSRLGQYAPDTQYF. DNA for the CDR3: TGCGCCAGCAGCCGCTTGGGACAGTACGCCCCAGATACGCAGTATTTT.

This rearrangement joins TRBV18 to TRBJ2-2; perhaps TRBD2 as D (5 bases). With 1 base removed from V and 4 bases from J, the gap between germline ends came to 13 bases. There are 16 residues in the CDR3. Per the germline V gene, CDR1 is KGHSH and CDR2 is LQKENI. The CDR3 DNA sequence: TGTGCCAGCTCACCACAGACGGGATGGGGCACCGGGGAGCTGTTTTTT. This sequence encodes CASSPQTGWGTGELFF.

The V call is TRBV15, the J call TRBJ1-5; D is possibly TRBD1 (6 bases). V was shortened by 0 bases and J by 4 bases, with 13 bases between the two germline ends. Germline V CDR1 and CDR2: LNHNV, YYDKDF (reference sequence). The CDR3 runs 16 residues. The CDR3 is CATSRDREGGNQPQHF. The CDR3 DNA follows: TGTGCCACCAGCAGAGATCGGGAGGGGGGGAATCAGCCCCAGCATTTT.

V usage is TRBV7-9 and J usage is TRBJ2-7; a weak D match, TRBD2 (5 bases). The V and J ends lost 5 bases and 0 bases respectively, with 17 bases between them. The CDR3 totals 16 residues. The germline gives CDR1 SEHNR, CDR2 FQNEAQ (reference sequence). The CDR3 reads CASSPRTETSSYEQYF. Here the CDR3 DNA reads TGTGCCAGCAGCCCCCGGACGGAAACTAGCTCCTACGAGCAGTACTTC.

A single count supports this clone. The DNA for the CDR3 is TGCGCCAGCAGCTTGGGGACAGGGTCGCATGAAAAACTGTTTTTT. Translated, it gives CASSLGTGSHEKLFF. The V and J genes are TRBV5-1 and TRBJ1-4, with 8 positions matching TRBD1. The CDR3 consists of 15 residues. CDR1 is SGHRS and CDR2 is YFSETQ in the germline V gene. The ends lost 0 bases at V and 6 bases at J; junction bases unmatched: 4.

The CDR3 loop is CASSLFQTSGNTIYF. The DNA of the CDR3 is TGTGCCAGCAGCTTATTCCAGACCTCTGGAAACACCATATATTTT. The chain carries TRBV7-6 and TRBJ1-3, with no clear D. Germline lookup yields CDR1 SGHVS and CDR2 FNYEAQ. Trimming removed 2 bases from V and 0 bases from J, with 8 bases in between. This CDR3 is built from 15 residues.

This sequence joins TRBV5-5 and TRBJ2-3, with D hard to call. Germline V lookup: CDR1 SGHKS, CDR2 YYEKEE (reference sequence). V was pared by 2 bases and J by 4 bases, with 14 bases between. The CDR3 contains 15 residues. CDR3 coding DNA: TGTGCCAGCAGCTTCGTGAAGGATGTTGCAGATACGCAGTATTTT. Translation gives CASSFVKDVADTQYF. Combining the CDR3 with reference TRBV5-5 and TRBJ2-3 gives the whole variable domain DAGVTQSPTHLIKTRGQQVTLRCSPISGHKSVSWYQQVLGQGPQFIFQYYEKEERGRGNFPDRFSARQFPNYSSELNVNALLLGDSALYLCASSFVKDVADTQYFGPGTRLTVL.